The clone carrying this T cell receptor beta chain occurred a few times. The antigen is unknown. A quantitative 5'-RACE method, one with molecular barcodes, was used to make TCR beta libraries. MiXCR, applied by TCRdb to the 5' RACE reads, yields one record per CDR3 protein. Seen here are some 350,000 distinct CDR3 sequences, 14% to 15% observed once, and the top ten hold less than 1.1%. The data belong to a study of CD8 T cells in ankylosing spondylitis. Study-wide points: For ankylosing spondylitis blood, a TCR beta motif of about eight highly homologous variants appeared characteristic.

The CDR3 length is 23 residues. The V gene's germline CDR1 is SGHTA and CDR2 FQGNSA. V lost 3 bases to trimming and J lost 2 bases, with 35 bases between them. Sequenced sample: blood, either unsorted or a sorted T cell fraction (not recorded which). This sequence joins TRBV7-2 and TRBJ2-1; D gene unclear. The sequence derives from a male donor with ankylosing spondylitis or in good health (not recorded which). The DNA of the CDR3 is TGTGCCAGCAGCTTCATTATCACCCACGTCCCGAGACAAACGGTTCGGCCCTACAATGAGCAGTTCTTC. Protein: CASSFIITHVPRQTVRPYNEQFF.